Listed below are T cell receptor beta chains from one sample, sequenced in a study of T cell repertoires in ileal Crohn's disease. Profiled with immunoSEQ multiplex PCR; TCRdb holds only in-frame clones, not every one. The sample lists 5,500 to 8,500 clones, 70% to 85% seen once, with roughly 10% in the top ten. The specimen sequenced was ileal tissue. The receptors stem from an adult with Crohn's disease. Each CDR3 is given with its conserved first and last residue. Each record gives: D gene, clone size, J gene, V gene, CDR3 protein, CDR3 DNA. D genes are given only for firm matches. Size is omitted from some rows. Given values are once, few, many or a class for expanded clones.

NA,NA,TRBJ1-1,TRBV4-2,CASSQDRAGTEAFF,TGTGCCAGCAGCCAAGATAGGGCGGGGACTGAAGCTTTCTTT
NA,NA,TRBJ2-7,TRBV11-2,CASSFSWAGDNEQYF,TGTGCCAGCAGCTTCTCCTGGGCGGGGGACAACGAGCAGTACTTC
NA,medium-sized,TRBJ2-7,TRBV14,CASSQIHRETNSSYEQYF,TGTGCCAGCAGCCAAATCCATAGGGAAACCAATAGCTCCTACGAGCAGTACTTC
TRBD1,NA,TRBJ2-7,TRBV7-8,CASSLRDRVGYEQYF,TGTGCCAGCAGCTTAAGGGACAGGGTCGGCTACGAGCAGTACTTC
TRBD2,NA,TRBJ2-3,TRBV6-4,CASSDSSGRDTQYF,TGTGCCAGCAGTGACTCTAGCGGGAGAGATACGCAGTATTTT
TRBD1,NA,TRBJ2-3,TRBV6-6,CASSYTQGADTDTQYF,TGTGCCAGCAGTTACACTCAGGGGGCCGACACAGATACGCAGTATTTT
NA,NA,TRBJ1-1,TRBV6-1,CASSPEATEAFF,TGTGCCAGCAGTCCGGAGGCCACTGAAGCTTTCTTT
TRBD1,NA,TRBJ1-1,TRBV5-1,CASSLGDRAYAEAFF,TGCGCCAGCAGCTTGGGGGACAGGGCGTACGCTGAAGCTTTCTTT
NA,NA,TRBJ1-1,TRBV27,CASRPSLNTEAFF,TGTGCCAGCAGGCCCTCATTGAACACTGAAGCTTTCTTT
NA,NA,TRBJ2-7,TRBV11-2,CASSLTRGGGGGQYF,TGTGCCAGCAGCTTAACCCGAGGTGGGGGTGGAGGGCAGTACTTC
TRBD1,NA,TRBJ1-4,TRBV19,CASSAQTGRHEKLFF,TGTGCCAGTAGTGCCCAGACAGGGAGGCATGAAAAACTGTTTTTT
TRBD2,NA,TRBJ2-7,TRBV7-2,CASSFLSGSGYEQYF,TGTGCCAGCAGCTTTTTGAGCGGGAGTGGCTACGAGCAGTACTTC
NA,few,TRBJ1-2,TRBV5-1,CASSSDTAMAF,TGCGCCAGCAGCTCCGACACGGCTATGGCCTTC
NA,NA,TRBJ1-1,TRBV18,CASSPPSTSNTEAFF,TGTGCCAGCTCACCACCTAGTACGTCGAACACTGAAGCTTTCTTT
TRBD2,NA,TRBJ2-3,TRBV29-1,CSVEGKTSGSSETQYF,TGCAGCGTTGAGGGTAAAACTAGCGGGAGTAGTGAGACGCAGTATTTT
NA,NA,TRBJ2-5,TRBV10-1,CASSESNGDQETQYF,TGCGCCAGCAGTGAGTCTAACGGGGACCAAGAGACCCAGTACTTC
NA,NA,TRBJ1-1,TRBV9,CASSVGGSREAFF,TGTGCCAGCAGCGTAGGGGGAAGTAGGGAAGCTTTCTTT
TRBD2,NA,TRBJ2-7,TRBV30,CAWKPGLATYEQYF,TGTGCCTGGAAGCCGGGACTAGCGACCTACGAGCAGTACTTC
NA,NA,TRBJ1-2,TRBV13,CASSPRGYGYTF,TGTGCCAGCAGCCCAAGGGGCTATGGCTACACCTTC
NA,NA,TRBJ2-3,TRBV6-5,CASSYSALGTDTQYF,TGTGCCAGCAGTTACTCGGCGTTGGGCACAGATACGCAGTATTTT
NA,NA,TRBJ1-2,TRBV6-5,CASSFGNRVGDGYTF,TGTGCCAGCAGTTTCGGAAACAGGGTTGGGGATGGCTACACCTTC
TRBD1,NA,TRBJ2-7,TRBV9,CASSASTGGEQYF,TGTGCCAGCAGCGCATCAACAGGGGGCGAGCAGTACTTC
TRBD2,NA,TRBJ2-3,TRBV25-1,CASSRSGRIDTQYF,TGTGCCAGCAGTCGGAGCGGGAGGATAGATACGCAGTATTTT
TRBD1,large,TRBJ1-1,TRBV5-1,CASSLSPGQGGGEAFF,TGCGCCAGCAGCTTGTCTCCGGGACAGGGAGGTGGGGAAGCTTTCTTT
NA,NA,TRBJ2-7,TRBV9,CASSVGGYEQYF,TGTGCCAGCAGCGTAGGTGGTTACGAGCAGTACTTC
NA,NA,TRBJ1-1,TRBV6-1,CASSLGPGNTEAFF,TGTGCCAGCAGCCTAGGACCCGGGAACACTGAAGCTTTCTTT
NA,NA,TRBJ1-3,TRBV30,CAWSVLQVGNTIYF,TGTGCCTGGAGTGTATTGCAGGTGGGAAACACCATATATTTT
TRBD2,few,TRBJ2-1,TRBV28,CATLMSSGIPGEQFF,TGTGCCACCCTTATGTCTAGCGGGATCCCGGGTGAGCAGTTCTTC
TRBD2,NA,TRBJ2-3,TRBV18,CASSPPGLADSDTQYF,TGTGCCAGCTCACCCCCAGGACTAGCTGACTCAGATACGCAGTATTTT
NA,once,TRBJ2-2,TRBV4-2,CASSLGAKNTGELFF,TGTGCCAGCAGCTTGGGCGCAAAGAACACCGGGGAGCTGTTTTTT
TRBD1,once,TRBJ2-3,TRBV19,CASSIDPRTGGSDTQYF,TGTGCCAGTAGTATAGATCCGCGGACAGGGGGTTCAGATACGCAGTATTTT
NA,NA,TRBJ1-1,TRBV6-1,CASRRGGAVNTEAFF,TGTGCCAGCAGGAGGGGGGGGGCAGTTAACACTGAAGCTTTCTTT
NA,NA,TRBJ2-1,TRBV6-5,CASSKLALGGVEQFF,TGTGCCAGCAGTAAACTAGCATTGGGCGGGGTCGAGCAGTTCTTC
TRBD1,NA,TRBJ1-1,TRBV29-1,CSVGQGDGTEAFF,TGCAGCGTTGGACAGGGGGATGGCACTGAAGCTTTCTTT
NA,NA,TRBJ1-3,TRBV6-5,CASSYSKGAGNTIYF,TGTGCCAGCAGTTACTCGAAAGGGGCTGGAAACACCATATATTTT
NA,NA,TRBJ1-1,TRBV14,CASSPSMNTEAFF,TGTGCCAGCAGCCCATCTATGAACACTGAAGCTTTCTTT
TRBD2,NA,TRBJ2-5,TRBV10-3,CAISAGGETQYF,TGTGCCATCAGTGCGGGAGGGGAGACCCAGTACTTC
TRBD1,NA,TRBJ1-2,TRBV7-9,CASIYTGDYGYTF,TGTGCCAGCATCTACACAGGGGACTATGGCTACACCTTC
NA,few,TRBJ2-5,TRBV29-1,CSGGRGQETQYF,TGCAGCGGGGGACGGGGGCAAGAGACCCAGTACTTC
NA,NA,TRBJ2-7,TRBV6-5,CASGRDREANEQYF,TGTGCCAGCGGACGAGACAGGGAGGCCAACGAGCAGTACTTC
NA,NA,TRBJ2-5,TRBV10-3,CAISEADSLKGTQYF,TGTGCCATCAGTGAGGCAGACTCCCTGAAAGGGACCCAGTACTTC
TRBD1,NA,TRBJ1-2,TRBV5-6,CASSWDSQGYTF,TGTGCCAGCAGCTGGGACAGTCAGGGCTACACCTTC
TRBD2,NA,TRBJ2-1,TRBV30,CAWTRQGLAGWSYNEQFF,TGTGCCTGGACTCGGCAAGGGCTAGCGGGTTGGTCCTACAATGAGCAGTTCTTC
NA,NA,TRBJ1-3,TRBV5-4,CASSLPPRNTIYF,TGTGCCAGCAGCTTGCCACCGAGAAACACCATATATTTT
NA,NA,TRBJ1-1,TRBV6-1,CASSETGLGPEAFF,TGTGCCAGCAGTGAAACAGGGTTGGGGCCTGAAGCTTTCTTT
TRBD2,NA,TRBJ2-7,TRBV6-5,CASRLGLAGDEQYF,TGTGCCAGCCGTCTGGGACTAGCGGGAGACGAGCAGTACTTC
NA,once,TRBJ2-5,TRBV19,CASGRGGETQYF,TGTGCCAGTGGACGGGGCGGAGAGACCCAGTACTTC
TRBD1,NA,TRBJ2-7,TRBV4-2,CASSQGQGVNHEQYF,TGTGCCAGCAGCCAAGGACAGGGGGTAAACCACGAGCAGTACTTC
NA,NA,TRBJ2-7,TRBV7-8,CASSQIYSGYEQYF,TGTGCCAGCAGCCAAATTTACAGTGGCTACGAGCAGTACTTC
TRBD1,NA,TRBJ2-7,TRBV7-9,CASSPDRGNYEQYF,TGTGCCAGCAGCCCCGACAGGGGCAACTACGAGCAGTACTTC